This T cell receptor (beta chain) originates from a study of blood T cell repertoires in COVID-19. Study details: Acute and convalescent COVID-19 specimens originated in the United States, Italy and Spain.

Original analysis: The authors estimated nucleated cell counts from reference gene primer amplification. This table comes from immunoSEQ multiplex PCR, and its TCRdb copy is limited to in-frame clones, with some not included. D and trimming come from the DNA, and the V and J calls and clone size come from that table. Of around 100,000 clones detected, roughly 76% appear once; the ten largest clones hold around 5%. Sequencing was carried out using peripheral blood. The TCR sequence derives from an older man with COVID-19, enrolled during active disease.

CDR3 protein: CASSSSTGELFF. The CDR3 nucleotides are TGTGCCAGCAGCTCTAGCACCGGGGAGCTGTTTTTT. This chain joins TRBV7-9 and TRBJ2-2, with D hard to call. Trimming shortened V by 4 bases and J by 4 bases, and 4 bases separated the two germline ends. The CDR3 is 12 amino acids. The germline V gene encodes CDR1 SEHNR and CDR2 FQNEAQ (reference sequence).